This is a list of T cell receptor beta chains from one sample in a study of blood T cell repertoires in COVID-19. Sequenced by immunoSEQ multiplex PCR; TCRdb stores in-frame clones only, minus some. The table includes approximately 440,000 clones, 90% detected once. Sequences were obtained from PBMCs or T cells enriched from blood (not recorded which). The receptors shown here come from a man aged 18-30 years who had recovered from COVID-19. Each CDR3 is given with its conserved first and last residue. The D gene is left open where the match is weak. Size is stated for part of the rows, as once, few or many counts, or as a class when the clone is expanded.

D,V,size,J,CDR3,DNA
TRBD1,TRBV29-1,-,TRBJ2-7,CSVRDSVYEQYF,TGCAGCGTCCGGGACAGCGTATACGAGCAGTACTTC
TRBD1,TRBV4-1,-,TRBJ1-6,CASSQATGGWQGSPLHF,TGCGCCAGCAGCCAAGCTACAGGGGGATGGCAGGGTTCACCCCTCCACTTT
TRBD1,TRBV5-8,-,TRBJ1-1,CASSRVQGAAGAFF,TGTGCCAGCAGTAGGGTGCAGGGGGCAGCGGGAGCTTTCTTT
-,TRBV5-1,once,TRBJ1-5,CASSLDGDSNQPQHF,TGCGCCAGCAGCTTGGACGGTGATAGCAATCAGCCCCAGCATTTT
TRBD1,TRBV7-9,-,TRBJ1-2,CASSLTLTGNYGYTF,TGTGCCAGCAGCCTCACCCTGACAGGGAACTATGGCTACACCTTC
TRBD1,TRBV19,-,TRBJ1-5,CASSIETGGKQPQHF,TGTGCCAGTAGTATAGAAACAGGGGGCAAGCAGCCCCAGCATTTT
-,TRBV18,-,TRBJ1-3,CASREAGGPSGNTIYF,TGTGCCAGCCGGGAGGCAGGCGGACCCTCTGGAAACACCATATATTTT
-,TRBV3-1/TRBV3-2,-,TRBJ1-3,CASSQANGNTIYF,TGTGCCAGCAGCCAAGCAAATGGAAACACCATATATTTT
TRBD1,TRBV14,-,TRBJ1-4,CASSRSQGPGGKLFF,TGTGCCAGCAGCCGATCACAGGGGCCAGGGGGTAAACTGTTTTTT
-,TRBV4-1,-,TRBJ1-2,CASSQALVGGYGYTF,TGCGCCAGCAGCCAAGCTTTGGTAGGGGGCTATGGCTACACCTTC
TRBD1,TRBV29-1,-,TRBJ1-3,CSARQGSGNTIYF,TGCAGCGCCCGACAGGGTTCAGGAAACACCATATATTTT
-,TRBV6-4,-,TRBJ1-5,CASSTGLNQPQHF,TGTGCCAGCAGTACAGGCCTCAATCAGCCCCAGCATTTT
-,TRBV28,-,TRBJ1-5,CASRPDSYQPQHF,TGTGCCAGCAGACCCGACAGTTATCAGCCCCAGCATTTT
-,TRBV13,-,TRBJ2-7,CASSFSVYEQYF,TGTGCCAGCAGCTTTAGCGTTTACGAGCAGTACTTC
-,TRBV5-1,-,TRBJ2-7,CASSSTVWDYEQYF,TGCGCCAGCAGCTCGACAGTATGGGACTACGAGCAGTACTTC
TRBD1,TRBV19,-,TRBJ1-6,CASRPGGSYNSPLHF,TGTGCCAGTAGACCAGGGGGCTCCTATAATTCACCCCTCCACTTT
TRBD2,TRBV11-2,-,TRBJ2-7,CASSLAAGGPYEQYF,TGTGCCAGCAGCTTAGCGGCGGGAGGGCCCTACGAGCAGTACTTC
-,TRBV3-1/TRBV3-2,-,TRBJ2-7,CASEGTSYEQYF,TGTGCCAGCGAGGGCACATCCTACGAGCAGTACTTC
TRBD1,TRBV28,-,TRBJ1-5,CASSPGGRDSNQPQHF,TGTGCCAGCAGTCCAGGGGGCAGGGATAGCAATCAGCCCCAGCATTTT
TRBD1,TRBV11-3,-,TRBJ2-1,CASSPPGQGYNEQFF,TGTGCCAGCAGCCCTCCGGGACAGGGGTACAATGAGCAGTTCTTC
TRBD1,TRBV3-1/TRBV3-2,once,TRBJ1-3,CASSQLQGSQDTIYF,TGTGCCAGCAGCCAGTTACAGGGGTCCCAAGACACCATATATTTT
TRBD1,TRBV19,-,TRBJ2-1,CASSRDRGYRNEQFF,TGTGCCAGTAGTAGAGACAGGGGTTACCGGAATGAGCAGTTCTTC
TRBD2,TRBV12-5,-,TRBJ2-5,CASGRYSSGSVETQYF,TGTGCTAGTGGCCGATACTCTAGCGGGAGCGTGGAGACCCAGTACTTC
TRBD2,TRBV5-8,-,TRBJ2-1,CASSIHQTSGYNEQFF,TGTGCCAGCAGCATCCACCAGACTAGCGGCTACAATGAGCAGTTCTTC
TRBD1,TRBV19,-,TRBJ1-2,CASSGGQVYYGYTF,TGTGCCAGTAGTGGGGGACAGGTCTACTATGGCTACACCTTC
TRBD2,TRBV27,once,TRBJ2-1,CASSSLPGLAGRQGEQFF,TGTGCCAGCAGTTCCCTCCCTGGACTAGCGGGACGCCAAGGTGAGCAGTTCTTC
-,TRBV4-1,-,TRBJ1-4,CASSLRPEDATNEKLFF,TGCGCCAGCAGCCTGCGGCCGGAAGACGCAACTAATGAAAAACTGTTTTTT
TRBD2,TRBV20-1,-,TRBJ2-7,CSASTSGYEQYF,TGCAGTGCTAGTACTAGCGGTTACGAGCAGTACTTC
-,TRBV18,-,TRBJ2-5,CASSPWGLRDSTGETQYF,TGTGCCAGCTCACCTTGGGGCCTAAGGGATTCAACGGGAGAGACCCAGTACTTC
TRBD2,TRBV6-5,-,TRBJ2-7,CASSSLAGDDYEQYF,TGTGCCAGCAGTTCCCTAGCGGGAGACGACTACGAGCAGTACTTC
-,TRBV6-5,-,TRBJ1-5,CASVSDGGQPQHF,TGTGCCAGCGTATCTGACGGGGGGCAGCCCCAGCATTTT
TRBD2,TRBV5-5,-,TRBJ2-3,CASSLGGRDTQYF,TGTGCCAGCAGCTTGGGCGGGAGGGATACGCAGTATTTT
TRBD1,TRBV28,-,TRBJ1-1,CASTGALNTEAFF,TGTGCCAGTACAGGGGCCCTGAACACTGAAGCTTTCTTT
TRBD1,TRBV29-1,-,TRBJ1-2,CSAKRTGSTKGYTF,TGCAGCGCCAAACGGACAGGGTCGACGAAGGGCTACACCTTC
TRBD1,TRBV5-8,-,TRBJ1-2,CASSLGPGQLYGYTF,TGTGCCAGCAGCTTAGGACCGGGACAGCTCTATGGCTACACCTTC
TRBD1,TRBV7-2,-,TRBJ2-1,CASSQDRVSMNEQFF,TGTGCCAGCAGCCAGGACAGGGTCAGCATGAATGAGCAGTTCTTC
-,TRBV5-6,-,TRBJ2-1,CASRVGGNEQFF,TGTGCCAGCAGGGTGGGAGGCAATGAGCAGTTCTTC
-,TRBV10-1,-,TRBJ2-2,CASSHGTGELFF,TGCGCCAGCAGTCACGGCACCGGGGAGCTGTTTTTT